The 3 T cell receptor beta chains below come from one sample, sequenced in a study of blood T cell repertoires in COVID-19. Profiled with immunoSEQ multiplex PCR; TCRdb holds only in-frame clones, not every one. The sample has about 250,000 clones, less than 85% seen once. Sequenced sample: peripheral blood. The receptors here all came from a woman at least 80 years old with active or convalescent COVID-19.

The chain recombines TRBV19 with TRBJ2-7, with a tentative D call TRBD2 (7 bases). The V end lost 4 bases, the J end lost 9 bases, and 25 bases lay between the germline ends. The germline CDR1 and CDR2 sequences are LNHDA and SQIVND (reference sequence). The CDR3 sequence is 16 residues long. Here the CDR3 DNA reads TGTGCCAGTAGTAAGACAGGAGGCGGGAGAGGTCGGGGGCAGTACTTC. As protein: CASSKTGGGRGRGQYF.

This clone was observed a single time. V gene TRBV2 combines with J gene TRBJ2-2, with D unresolved. CDR3 length equals 13 residues. The germline V gene has CDR1 SNHLY and CDR2 FYNNEI. V shed 8 bases and J shed 7 bases, with 14 bases lying between them. The CDR3 nucleotides read TGTGCCAGCGGGTTGGAACAGAACGGGGAGCTGTTTTTT. It codes for CASGLEQNGELFF.

This chain uses TRBV15 with TRBJ1-1, with D unresolved. Trimming left V 0 bases short and J 4 bases short, with 12 bases between. The V gene's germline CDR1 is LNHNV and CDR2 YYDKDF (reference sequence). The CDR3 length is 15 residues. The CDR3 sequence is CATSRDLGRSTEAFF. Written as DNA, the CDR3 is TGTGCCACCAGCAGAGATTTGGGTAGGAGCACTGAAGCTTTCTTT.